There are a few counts of the clone carrying this T cell receptor beta chain. Its target is unknown. From the 5' RACE reads, TCRdb called clonotypes with MiXCR, one entry per CDR3 protein. The sample records 650,000 to 800,000 distinct CDR3 sequences, over 8.5% being singletons. The V gene's germline CDR1 is SGDLS and CDR2 YYNGEE. The V and J ends lost 3 bases and 5 bases, in that order; junction bases with no gene match: 12. The CDR3 extends over 16 amino acids. This sample is drawn from a study of identical twins. Study-level results: Findings depended on cross-sectional statistics rather than tracking the same donors. Insertions ran lower in abundant cord blood beta clonotypes, though not in memory repertoires. Analyses of zero insertions could, in part, be confounded by invariant MAIT and iNKT cells. Excess sharing by twins proved weaker in beta out-of-frame sequences.

The sample also formed part of further work on yellow fever vaccine responses in identical twins.

The TCR comes from a woman under 30 in good health. The chain has TRBV9 and TRBJ2-5; 8 bases fit TRBD1. The specimen was PBMCs. The CDR3 DNA is TGTGCCAGCAGCGCCCGAGGACAGGGATACTCGGAGACCCAGTACTTC. This gives the protein CASSARGQGYSETQYF.